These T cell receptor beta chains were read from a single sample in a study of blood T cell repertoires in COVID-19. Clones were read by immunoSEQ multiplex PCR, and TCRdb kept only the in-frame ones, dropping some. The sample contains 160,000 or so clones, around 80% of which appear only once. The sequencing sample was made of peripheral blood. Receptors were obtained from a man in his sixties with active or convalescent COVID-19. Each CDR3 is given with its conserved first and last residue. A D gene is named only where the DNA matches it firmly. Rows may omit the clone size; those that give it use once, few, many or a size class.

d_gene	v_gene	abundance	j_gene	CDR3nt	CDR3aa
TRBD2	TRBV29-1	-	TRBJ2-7	TGCAGCGCCAGGGAGGGAGGGAACGAGCAGTACTTC	CSAREGGNEQYF
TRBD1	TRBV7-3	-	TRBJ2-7	TGTGCCAGCAGCTTACGGGCAGGGGGCAGCTACGAGCAGTACTTC	CASSLRAGGSYEQYF
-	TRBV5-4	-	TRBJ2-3	TGTGCCAGCAGCCAACAGGGATCAGATACGCAGTATTTT	CASSQQGSDTQYF
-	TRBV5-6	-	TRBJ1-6	TGTGCCAGCAGCTTGGACAGGAATAATTCACCCCTCCACTTT	CASSLDRNNSPLHF
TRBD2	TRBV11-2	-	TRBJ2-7	TGTGCCAGCAGCTTCCCCCAGGAGCGGGAGGGCTCCTACGAGCAGTACTTC	CASSFPQEREGSYEQYF
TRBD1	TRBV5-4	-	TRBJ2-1	TGTGCCAGCAGCTCCCGACAGGGGAATAACAATGAGCAGTTCTTC	CASSSRQGNNNEQFF
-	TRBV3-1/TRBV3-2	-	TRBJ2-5	TGTGCCAGCTTAGGGGTCCAAGAGACCCAGTACTTC	CASLGVQETQYF
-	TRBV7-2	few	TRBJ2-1	TGTGCCAGCAGCTTACAGGTCCGTGAGCAGTTCTTC	CASSLQVREQFF
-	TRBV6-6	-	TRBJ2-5	TGTGCCAGCAGTTACAGAACAGGGATGCAAGAGACCCAGTACTTC	CASSYRTGMQETQYF
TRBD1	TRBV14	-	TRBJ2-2	TGTGCCAGCAGCACTCGACAGGGAACCGGGGAGCTGTTTTTT	CASSTRQGTGELFF
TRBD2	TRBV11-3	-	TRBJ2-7	TGTGCCAGCAGCCCAGGACTAGCGGACCTCTACGAGCAGTACTTC	CASSPGLADLYEQYF
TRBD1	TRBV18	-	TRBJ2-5	TGTGCCAGCTCACCAGAAACAGGGGTGGCGACCCAGTACTTC	CASSPETGVATQYF
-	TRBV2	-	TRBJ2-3	TGTGCCAGCAACCTCGACACAAGCACAGATACGCAGTATTTT	CASNLDTSTDTQYF
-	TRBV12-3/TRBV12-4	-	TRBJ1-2	TGTGCCAGCAGTTTCGACAGCCAGTATGGCTACACCTTC	CASSFDSQYGYTF
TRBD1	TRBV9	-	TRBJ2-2	TGTGCCAGCAGCGTAGAGGGGACAGGGGGATTTACCGGGGAGCTGTTTTTT	CASSVEGTGGFTGELFF
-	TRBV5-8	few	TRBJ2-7	TGTGCCAGCAGCTTGGAGGTTATACAGCGGTCCTACGAGCAGTACTTC	CASSLEVIQRSYEQYF
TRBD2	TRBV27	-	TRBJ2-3	TGTGCCAGCAGTTCTCCCGGGACTAGCGGGGGGCGCACAGATACGCAGTATTTT	CASSSPGTSGGRTDTQYF
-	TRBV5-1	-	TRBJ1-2	TGCGCCAGCAGCCCCGGATCGACTTTTGATGGCTACACCTTC	CASSPGSTFDGYTF
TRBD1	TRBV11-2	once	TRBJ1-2	TGTGCCAGCAGCCAAGACAGGGTCGGGGGCTACACCTTC	CASSQDRVGGYTF
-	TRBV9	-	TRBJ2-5	TGTGCCAGCAGCGTAGTAGGTGGGGTCGGAGGGACCCAGTACTTC	CASSVVGGVGGTQYF
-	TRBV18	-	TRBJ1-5	TGTGCCAGCTCACGCCTCCAGGGGAATCAGCCCCAGCATTTT	CASSRLQGNQPQHF
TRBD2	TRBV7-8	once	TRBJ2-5	TGTGCCAGCAGCTCGCCCCCGCCGACTAGCGGCCAAGAGACCCAGTACTTC	CASSSPPPTSGQETQYF
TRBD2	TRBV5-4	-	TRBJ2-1	TGTGCCAGCAGCCCCGGGACTACATACAATGAGCAGTTCTTC	CASSPGTTYNEQFF
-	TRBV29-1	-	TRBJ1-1	TGCAGCGTTGAGGCCAGGCAGAACACTGAAGCTTTCTTT	CSVEARQNTEAFF
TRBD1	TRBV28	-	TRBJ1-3	TGTGCCAGCAGTTCCAGGGGGTACGGAAACACCATATATTTT	CASSSRGYGNTIYF
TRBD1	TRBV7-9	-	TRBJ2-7	TGTGCCAGCAGCACATTCGGGGACAGGGTCCACGAGCAGTACTTC	CASSTFGDRVHEQYF
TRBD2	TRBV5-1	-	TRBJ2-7	TGCGCCAGCAGCCCCGGGACTAGCGGGAGGGTAGTAAACGAGCAGTACTTC	CASSPGTSGRVVNEQYF
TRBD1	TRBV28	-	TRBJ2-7	TGTGCCAGCGCAAGACAGGGGGGCCCGGGCGAGCAGTACTTC	CASARQGGPGEQYF
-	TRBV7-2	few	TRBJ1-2	TGTGCCAGCAGCTTAGGGCGCAGGGCCGACTATGGCTACACCTTC	CASSLGRRADYGYTF
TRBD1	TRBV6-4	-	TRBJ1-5	TGTGCCAGCAGTCCCGGGACAGGGGATCAGCCCCAGCATTTT	CASSPGTGDQPQHF
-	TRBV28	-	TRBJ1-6	TGTGCCACCCGAGAGGAGGCAGGCCTTGGGACCCTCCACTTT	CATREEAGLGTLHF
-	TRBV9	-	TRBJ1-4	TGTGCCAGCAGCGTCGGCGGAAGTCCTAATGAAAAACTGTTTTTT	CASSVGGSPNEKLFF
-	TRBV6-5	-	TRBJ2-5	TGTGCCAGCACTCAGCGACTGAGGGAGACCCAGTACTTC	CASTQRLRETQYF
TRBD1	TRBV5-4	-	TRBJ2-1	TGTGCCAGCAGCATTGACAGGGGGGGGTACAATGAGCAGTTCTTC	CASSIDRGGYNEQFF
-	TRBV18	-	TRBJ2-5	TGTGCCAGCTCACGGGGGCAGATCCAAGAGACCCAGTACTTC	CASSRGQIQETQYF
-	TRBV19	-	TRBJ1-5	TGTGCCAGTAGTGCGGGGGGGGCCAATAGCAATCAGCCCCAGCATTTT	CASSAGGANSNQPQHF
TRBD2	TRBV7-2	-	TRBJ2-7	TGTGCCAGCAGCCTAACGGGACTAGCGGGTGTTAGCTCCTACGAGCAGTACTTC	CASSLTGLAGVSSYEQYF
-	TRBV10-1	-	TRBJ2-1	TGCGCCAGCAGTGATATGGCTAGGGGGTATGATGAGCAGTTCTTC	CASSDMARGYDEQFF
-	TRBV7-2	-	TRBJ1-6	TGTGCCAGCAGCTTAGCTCCGGATTCACCCCTCCACTTT	CASSLAPDSPLHF
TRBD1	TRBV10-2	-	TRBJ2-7	TGCGCCAGCAGCGCCGGGACAGGACTTAGAGAGCAGTACTTC	CASSAGTGLREQYF
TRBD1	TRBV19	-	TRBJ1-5	TGTGCCAGTAGCGCCGGGACAGGACGGAACCAGCCCCAGCATTTT	CASSAGTGRNQPQHF
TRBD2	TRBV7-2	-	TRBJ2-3	TGTGCCAGCAGCTTGATAAGGACTAGCGGGGCGAAGGCCTATACGCAGTATTTT	CASSLIRTSGAKAYTQYF
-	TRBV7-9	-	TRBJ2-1	TGTGCCAGCAGCTTACAGGGTTGGTCCTACAATGAGCAGTTCTTC	CASSLQGWSYNEQFF
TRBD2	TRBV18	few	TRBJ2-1	TGTGCCAGCTCGGTAGCGGGAGGGCTGGCCGATGAGCAGTTCTTC	CASSVAGGLADEQFF
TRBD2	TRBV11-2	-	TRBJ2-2	TGTGCCAGCAGGTCACTAGCGGGAGATCGTACCGGGGAGCTGTTTTTT	CASRSLAGDRTGELFF
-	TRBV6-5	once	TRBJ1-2	TGTGCCAGCAGCCGAGACAGTGCTGGCTACACCTTC	CASSRDSAGYTF
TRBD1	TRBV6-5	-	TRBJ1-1	TGTGCCAGCAGCCGGGACAGGGGGCTGAACACTGAAGCTTTCTTT	CASSRDRGLNTEAFF
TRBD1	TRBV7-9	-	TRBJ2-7	TGTGCCAGCAGCGGGAAGGGACAGATCTACGAGCAGTACTTC	CASSGKGQIYEQYF
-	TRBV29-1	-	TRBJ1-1	TGCAGCGTCCGTAACACTGAAGCTTTCTTT	CSVRNTEAFF
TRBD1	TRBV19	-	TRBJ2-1	TGTGCCAGTATGAGGGACAGGGGGCCCTACAATGAGCAGTTCTTC	CASMRDRGPYNEQFF
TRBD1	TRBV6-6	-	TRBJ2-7	TGTGCCAGCGGACGGGACAGGGGCTACGAGCAGTACTTC	CASGRDRGYEQYF
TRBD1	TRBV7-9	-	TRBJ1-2	TGTGCCAGCAGCTTACAGGGGGCGTCTTATGGCTACACCTTC	CASSLQGASYGYTF
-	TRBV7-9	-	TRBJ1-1	TGTGCCAGCACCGAGGGTGTGGGGGCCTGGAACACTGAAGCTTTCTTT	CASTEGVGAWNTEAFF
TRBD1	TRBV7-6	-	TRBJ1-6	TGTGCCAGTGCACAGGGGCCGTCTTCACCCCTCCACTTT	CASAQGPSSPLHF
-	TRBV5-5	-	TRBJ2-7	TGTGCCAGCAGCCCCAGTCCCGAAGCGAGACACGAGCAGTACTTC	CASSPSPEARHEQYF
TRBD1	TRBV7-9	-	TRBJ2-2	TGTGCCAGCAGCTTAGGACAGGGTCCCTTTGGGGACACCGGGGAGCTGTTTTTT	CASSLGQGPFGDTGELFF
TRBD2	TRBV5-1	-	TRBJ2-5	TGCGCCAGCAGCTCCCAGGTAGCGGGAGTACCAGAGACCCAGTACTTC	CASSSQVAGVPETQYF
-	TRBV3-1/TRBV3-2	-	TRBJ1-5	TGTGCCAGCAGCCAAGAAGGAGGGACTCAGCCCCAGCATTTT	CASSQEGGTQPQHF